The 15 T cell receptor beta chains reported below all come from one sample, sequenced in a study of T cells after yellow fever vaccination. MiXCR, applied by TCRdb to the 5' RACE reads, yields one record per CDR3 protein. The table has 250,000 to 400,000 distinct CDR3 sequences, around 4.3% seen once. The sequences come from PBMCs, collected 15 days after the yellow fever booster vaccination. These receptors all stem from a man younger than 35 who received the YFV17D yellow fever vaccine.

This clonotype was observed at least ten times. The V gene is TRBV11-2, the J gene TRBJ1-6, with D hard to call. Trimming took 2 bases from V and 4 from J, leaving 6 bases between them. The V gene's germline CDR1 is SGHAT and CDR2 FQNNGV. The CDR3 covers 14 residues. The CDR3 region has the DNA TGTGCCAGCAGCTTACCAGTTTATAATTCACCCCTCCACTTT. It translates to CASSLPVYNSPLHF.

The chain links TRBV2 to TRBJ1-1; D uncertain. This CDR3 has 15 residues. V lost 6 bases and J lost 2, with 16 bases in between. Germline V lookup: CDR1 SNHLY, CDR2 FYNNEI. As DNA, the CDR3 is TGTGCCAGCAGGGCTAGGTTGGGTGGCAACACTGAAGCTTTCTTT. It is translated as CASRARLGGNTEAFF.

This clonotype showed up just a few times. This chain joins TRBV6-5 and TRBJ1-6; 7 bases fit TRBD1. With 6 bases clipped from V and 8 bases from J, the junction kept 4 bases outside the gene matches. The CDR3 extends over 13 amino acids. The germline V gene has CDR1 MNHEY and CDR2 SVGAGI. The CDR3, as DNA: TGTGCCAGCAGAAGGGACAGCTATTCACCCCTCCACTTT. Protein product: CASRRDSYSPLHF.

At least ten counts were recorded for this clonotype. A junction end diverges from the germline sequence, so it may reflect a read error. The genes are TRBV5-1 and TRBJ2-3; maybe TRBD2 (5 bases). The germline V gene encodes CDR1 SGHRS and CDR2 YFSETQ. The CDR3 has 13 residues. Here the CDR3 reads CASSLPGTDTQYF. CDR3 DNA: TGTGCCAGCAGCTTACCGGGGACAGATACGCAGTATTTT.

In this sample, this clonotype turned up many times. V and J are TRBV12-3 or TRBV12-4 and TRBJ2-7; TRBD1 is a possible D gene (6 bases). CDR3 length equals 14 residues. Trimming took 6 bases from V and 0 from J, leaving 12 bases between them. CDR3 in DNA: TGTGCCAGCAGACCAGGGGATCTCTCCTACGAGCAGTACTTC. Translating gives CASRPGDLSYEQYF.

The rearrangement links TRBV20-1 to TRBJ2-1, with D unresolved. Between the trimmed V and J ends, which lost 3 bases and 9 bases, there was a span of 12 bases. The CDR3 contains 12 residues. CDR1 is DFQATT, CDR2 SNEGSKA, per germline (reference sequence). This CDR3 is CSARSAPGEQFF. CDR3 DNA: TGCAGTGCTAGGTCCGCCCCTGGTGAGCAGTTCTTC.

The sample holds many counts of this clonotype. The chain recombines TRBV6-1 with TRBJ2-7; a possible D gene is TRBD1 (6 bases). Trimming stripped 7 bases from V and 4 bases from J, with 11 bases between. This CDR3 is built from 12 residues. Germline CDR1 and CDR2: MNHNS and SASEGT. The CDR3 loop reads CASTQGPYEQYV. CDR3 coding DNA: TGTGCCAGCACCCAGGGGCCATACGAGCAGTACGTC.

This clonotype was seen repeatedly, ten times or more. The CDR3 sequence: CSVAGDGELFF. The CDR3 DNA reads as TGCAGCGTTGCGGGGGACGGGGAGCTGTTTTTT. This chain links TRBV29-1 with TRBJ2-2, with a weak D call TRBD2 (6 bases). V lost 4 bases and J lost 7, with 7 bases in between. Germline-derived CDR1 and CDR2 are SQVTM and ANQGSEA. CDR3 length equals 11 residues.

This clonotype was recorded many times. The V call is TRBV5-1, the J call TRBJ1-2, with a possible D match to TRBD1 (5 bases). CDR1 and CDR2 from the germline V gene are SGHRS and YFSETQ. The CDR3 totals 14 residues. The germline V and J ends were trimmed by 3 bases and 4 bases, with 13 bases remaining between them. The CDR3 loop reads CASSSGQGTYGYTF. CDR3 nucleotides: TGCGCCAGCAGCTCGGGGCAGGGAACCTATGGCTACACCTTC. The complete variable domain, with remaining parts taken from reference TRBV5-1 and TRBJ1-2, reads KAGVTQTPRYLIKTRGQQVTLSCSPISGHRSVSWYQQTPGQGLQFLFEYFSETQRNKGNFPGRFSGRQFSNSRSEMNVSTLELGDSALYLCASSSGQGTYGYTFGSGTRLTVV.

There are a few counts of this clonotype. J is TRBJ2-2 and V is TRBV7-8; 9 nucleotides line up with TRBD1. The length of the CDR3 is 15 residues. Germline lookup yields CDR1 SGHVS and CDR2 FQNEAQ. Trimming cost V 2 bases and J 7 bases; bases outside gene matches: 5. CDR3 nucleotides: TGTGCCAGCAGCTTACACGACAGGGGGAACGGGGAGCTGTTTTTT. This sequence encodes CASSLHDRGNGELFF. Full variable domain (rest looked up from reference TRBV7-8 and TRBJ2-2): GAGVSQSPRYKVAKRGQDVALRCDPISGHVSLFWYQQALGQGPEFLTYFQNEAQLDKSGLPSDRFFAERPEGSVSTLKIQRTQQEDSAVYLCASSLHDRGNGELFFGEGSRLTVL.

This clonotype showed up many times. This chain connects TRBV5-1 to TRBJ1-1; no clear D. This CDR3 region has 14 residues. The V end was cut by 0 bases, the J end by 5 bases, with 11 bases between. The germline gives CDR1 SGHRS, CDR2 YFSETQ. CDR3 coding DNA: TGCGCCAGCAGCTTGGGGGTCCCCCCGACTGAAGCTTTCTTT. It encodes CASSLGVPPTEAFF.

In this sample, this clonotype turned up many times. This chain uses TRBV7-8 with TRBJ2-2; perhaps TRBD2 as D (6 bases). The germline V and J ends were trimmed by 7 bases and 4 bases, with 19 bases remaining between them. CDR3 length: 16 residues. Germline V gives CDR1 SGHVS, CDR2 FQNEAQ. The CDR3 nucleotides are TGTGCCAGCACCCAAGGTGGGGCCGGGGGCACCGGGGAGCTGTTTTTT. Its protein is CASTQGGAGGTGELFF.

This clonotype was seen many times. The CDR3 DNA sequence: TGCAGTGCTAAGGGGACAGGCCACACAGATACGCAGTATTTT. Protein sequence: CSAKGTGHTDTQYF. The J gene is TRBJ2-3, the V gene TRBV20-1; 8 bases are shared with TRBD1. V gave up 4 bases and J gave up 2 bases; unmatched junction bases: 5. CDR1 DFQATT and CDR2 SNEGSKA come from the germline V gene (reference sequence). There are 14 residues in the CDR3.

This clonotype was counted many times. The rearrangement joins TRBV15 to TRBJ2-2; D call uncertain. Germline V lookup: CDR1 LNHNV, CDR2 YYDKDF (reference sequence). V gave up 1 base and J gave up 5 bases, with 8 bases separating them. CDR3 length equals 14 residues. As DNA, the CDR3 is TGTGCCACCAGCAGAGCGGATTGGACCGGGGAGCTGTTTTTT. It encodes CATSRADWTGELFF.

The CDR3 bases are TGTGCCAGCAGCTTATCGGGGGGCTCGCCCCACACAGATACGCAGTATTTT. Translated: CASSLSGGSPHTDTQYF. The rearrangement joins TRBV7-3 to TRBJ2-3; a possible D gene is TRBD2 (7 bases). CDR1 is SGHTA and CDR2 is FQGTGA in the germline V gene. The V end lost 2 bases, the J end lost 2 bases, and 17 bases lay between the germline ends. The CDR3 runs to 17 residues.